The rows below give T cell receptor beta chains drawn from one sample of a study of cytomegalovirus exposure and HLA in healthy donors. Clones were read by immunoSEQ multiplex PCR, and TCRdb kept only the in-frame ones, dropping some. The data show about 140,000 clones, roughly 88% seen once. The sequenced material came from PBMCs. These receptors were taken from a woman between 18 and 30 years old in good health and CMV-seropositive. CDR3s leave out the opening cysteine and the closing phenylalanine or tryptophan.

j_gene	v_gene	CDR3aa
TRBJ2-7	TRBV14	ASSPQGYHEQY
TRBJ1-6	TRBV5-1	ASSLETVRGSGNSPLH
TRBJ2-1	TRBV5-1	ASSPRWEGVDEQF
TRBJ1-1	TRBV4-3	ASSQDMSTEAF
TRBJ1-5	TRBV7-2	ASSPQGGGKPQH
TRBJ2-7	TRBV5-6	ASSWSRVYEQY
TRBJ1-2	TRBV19	ASSWGANYGYT
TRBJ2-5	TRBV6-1	ASILPRTGRETQY
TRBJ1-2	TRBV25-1	ASSELGQGAGGYT
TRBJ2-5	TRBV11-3	ASSPTGEQTQY
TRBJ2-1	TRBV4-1	ASSLKGLGQPRDEQF
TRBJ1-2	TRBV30	AWDARGYGYT
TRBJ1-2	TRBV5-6	ASSLGLVGYT
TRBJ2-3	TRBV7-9	ASSLGSGHDERDTQY
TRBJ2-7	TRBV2	ATQGGYSYEQY
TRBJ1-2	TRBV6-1	ASKRQGTYGYT
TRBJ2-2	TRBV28	ASSLWYRDTGELF
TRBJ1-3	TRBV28	ASSSDRESSGNTIY
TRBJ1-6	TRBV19	ASSIWEGNSPLH
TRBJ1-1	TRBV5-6	ASSLVEGLGAEAF
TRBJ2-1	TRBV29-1	SVSLAGSYNEQF
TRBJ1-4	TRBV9	ASSARTGETEKLF
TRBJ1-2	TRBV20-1	TAVWAGYT
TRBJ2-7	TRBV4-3	ASSQVWGPSYEQY
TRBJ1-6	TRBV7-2	ASSLTGQVYSPLH
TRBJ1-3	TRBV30	AWSELRIRNTIY
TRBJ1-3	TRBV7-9	ASRSTGTGGFSGNTIY
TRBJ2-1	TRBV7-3	ASSLRLAATTRNEQF
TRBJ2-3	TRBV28	ASSRGLAVSTDTQY
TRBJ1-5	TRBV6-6	ASRSRASMH
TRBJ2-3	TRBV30	AWSVGGGGPDTQY
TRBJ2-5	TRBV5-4	ASSLEGTSDVPQY
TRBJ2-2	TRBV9	ASSGGRGTGELF
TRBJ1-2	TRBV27	ASSSGQGGGYT
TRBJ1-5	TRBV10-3	AISEDPGGGQPQH
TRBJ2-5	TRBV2	ASSATLAGGRETQY
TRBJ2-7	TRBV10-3	AISESSSRGQGKFNEQY
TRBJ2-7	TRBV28	ASSLQGGGEQY
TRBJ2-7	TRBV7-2	ASSPWTGPSSYEQY
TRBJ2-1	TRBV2	ASSPAGGSYNEQF
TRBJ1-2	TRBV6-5	ASSYVTGGGYT